This T cell receptor beta chain was identified during a study of T cells in Graves' hyperthyroidism and ophthalmopathy. As for the study in general: The authors collected peripheral blood at initial diagnosis, before any treatment. Study results and limitations: By a 13 V-J model, ophthalmopathy was set apart from stable hyperthyroidism.

RNA transcripts gave rise to amplified TCR beta CDR3 regions. A set of HTBI primers served as the primers for a first-round RT-PCR of the TCR CDR3. Each CDR3 protein gets one entry after TCRdb re-called the multiplex PCR reads with MiXCR. Here the sample spans a few hundred thousand distinct CDR3 sequences, 20% to 25% being singletons. The V and J ends lost 1 base and 4 bases respectively, with 7 bases between them. The CDR3 has 13 residues. CDR1 SEHNR and CDR2 FQNEAQ come from the germline V gene (reference sequence). A few counts support this clonotype. No antigen is known for it. Sequencing was carried out using blood. The J gene is TRBJ1-2, the V gene TRBV7-9, with a possible D match to TRBD1 (5 bases). The source of this sequence is a man aged 50-60 years with Graves' hyperthyroidism. As DNA, the CDR3 is TGTGCCAGCAGCTTAGGTGGGGCCTATGGCTACACCTTC. Its translation is CASSLGGAYGYTF.